The 28 T cell receptor beta chains reported below all come from one sample, sequenced in a study of OX40 agonist ivuxolimab in advanced cancers. Generated by immunoSEQ multiplex PCR, the TCRdb table keeps only in-frame clones and is missing some. The repertoire has 50,000 to 75,000 clones, 85% to 90% of them found once; the top ten carry 0.3% to 0.4%. The input for sequencing was CD4+ or CD8+ T cells sorted from blood, taken in a trial of the OX40 agonist ivuxolimab. The receptors were sampled from an adult with an advanced solid tumor such as melanoma, head and neck, liver or kidney cancer.

The rearrangement joins TRBV7-6 to TRBJ2-1; 12 bases match TRBD2. Trimming removed 6 bases from V and 7 bases from J; junction bases left unmatched: 4. The germline CDR1 and CDR2 sequences are SGHVS and FNYEAQ. The CDR3 spans 14 residues. CDR3 in DNA: TGTGCCAGCAGAAGACTAGCGGGAGCAAATGAGCAGTTCTTC. This translates into CASRRLAGANEQFF.

The CDR3 DNA sequence: TGCGCCAGCAGCCAAGGGCGTACTAGTTCCGACAATGAGCAGTTCTTC. Amino acid sequence: CASSQGRTSSDNEQFF. The V and J genes are TRBV4-1 and TRBJ2-1; perhaps TRBD2 as D (5 bases). CDR1 and CDR2 (germline): MGHRA, YSYEKL. The CDR3 spans 16 residues. Between the trimmed V and J ends, which lost 1 base and 5 bases, there was a span of 15 bases.

This clone was recorded a few times. V is TRBV25-1 and J is TRBJ2-7; D unresolved. Trimming removed 3 bases from V and 2 bases from J, with 11 bases in between. The CDR3 sequence is 14 residues long. The V gene's germline CDR1 is MGHDK and CDR2 SYGVNS. The DNA of the CDR3 is TGTGCCAGCAGTGACCCGCCGGTGACCTACGAGCAGTACTTC. Translated: CASSDPPVTYEQYF.

This sequence joins TRBV4-2 and TRBJ2-7; the D is unclear. This CDR3 has 14 residues. CDR1 and CDR2 (germline): LGHNA, YNFKEQ. Trimming removed 3 bases from V and 5 bases from J, with 14 bases in between. The CDR3 loop reads CASSQKAGVHEQYF. The CDR3 DNA follows: TGTGCCAGCAGCCAGAAGGCCGGTGTCCACGAGCAGTACTTC.

The chain has TRBV9 and TRBJ2-3; D is unclear. Germline V gene sequence: CDR1 SGDLS, CDR2 YYNGEE. V lost 0 bases and J lost 2, with 4 bases in between. The CDR3 sequence is 13 residues long. Here the CDR3 reads CASSVVTTDTQYF. The CDR3 nucleotides are TGTGCCAGCAGCGTAGTAACCACAGATACGCAGTATTTT.

The rearrangement uses TRBV5-1 and TRBJ2-7; 9 bases align to TRBD2. This CDR3 comprises 14 residues. V was clipped by 1 base and J by 3 bases; unmatched bases: 2. The V gene's germline CDR1 is SGHRS and CDR2 YFSETQ. The DNA for the CDR3 is TGCGCCAGCAGCTTGTCAGCGGGAGGCTACGAGCAGTACTTC. Translation gives CASSLSAGGYEQYF.

The V and J genes are TRBV4-3 and TRBJ2-6; D is undetermined. This CDR3 spans 16 amino acids. The V gene's germline CDR1 is LGHNA and CDR2 YSLEER. With 0 bases removed from V and 2 bases from J, the gap between germline ends came to 8 bases. This chain's CDR3 is CASSQDWSAGANVLTF. The CDR3 DNA reads as TGCGCCAGCAGCCAAGATTGGTCGGCTGGGGCCAACGTCCTGACTTTC.

The chain has TRBV14 and TRBJ2-5; D gene unclear. The CDR3 is 12 amino acids. The V end was cut by 4 bases, the J end by 1 base, with 4 bases between. In germline, CDR1 is SGHDN, CDR2 FVKESK. CDR3 in amino acids: CASSRTQETQYF. In DNA form, the CDR3 reads TGTGCCAGCAGCCGAACCCAAGAGACCCAGTACTTC.

Concerning this clone: This sequence may be a read error, since a much larger clone differs from it by one base. This chain joins TRBV7-3 and TRBJ1-1, with D unclear. The CDR3 is 12 amino acids. The germline V gene has CDR1 SGHTA and CDR2 FQGTGA. Between the trimmed V and J ends, which lost 5 bases and 2 bases, there was a span of 6 bases. CDR3 protein: CASSRANTEAFF. CDR3 nucleotides: TGTGCCAGCAGCCGAGCTAACACTGAAGCTTTCTTT.

The V and J genes are TRBV30 and TRBJ1-6; D is possibly TRBD1 (6 bases). Between the trimmed V and J ends, which lost 4 bases and 3 bases, there was a span of 16 bases. CDR1 is GTSNPN and CDR2 is SVGIG in the germline V gene (reference sequence). CDR3 size: 16 residues. The CDR3 spells CAWNLGARLYNSPLHF. The DNA of the CDR3 is TGTGCCTGGAATTTGGGGGCTAGACTCTATAATTCACCCCTCCACTTT.

The chain uses TRBV21-1 and TRBJ2-7. TRBV21-1 is recorded as a pseudogene. The CDR3 covers 14 residues. The CDR3 is CATRPRKFPYEQYF. The CDR3 nucleotides read TGTGCCACCCGACCCCGGAAGTTCCCCTACGAGCAGTACTTC.

This clone showed up just once. The V call is TRBV27, the J call TRBJ1-3; no firm D call. CDR1 and CDR2 (germline): MNHEY, SMNVEV (reference sequence). The ends were cut back, 4 bases at V and 0 bases at J, with 7 bases in the middle. The CDR3 has 14 residues. The CDR3 region is CASSSWGSGNTIYF. In DNA form, the CDR3 reads TGTGCCAGCAGTTCCTGGGGCTCTGGAAACACCATATATTTT.

The V call is TRBV7-2, the J call TRBJ2-1; D possibly corresponds to TRBD2 (5 bases). V lost 2 bases, J lost 0 bases, and 8 bases lay in between. The CDR3 has 15 residues. Germline CDR1 reads SGHTA; CDR2 reads FQGNSA. Here the CDR3 DNA reads TGTGCCAGCAGCTTACTGGGGAGCTCCTACAATGAGCAGTTCTTC. The encoded protein is CASSLLGSSYNEQFF. Together with reference TRBV7-2 and TRBJ2-1, the CDR3 gives the full variable domain: GAGVSQSPSNKVTEKGKDVELRCDPISGHTALYWYRQSLGQGLEFLIYFQGNSAPDKSGLPSDRFSAERTGGSVSTLTIQRTQQEDSAVYLCASSLLGSSYNEQFFGPGTRLTVL.

This clone was seen more than once but under ten times. The gene calls are TRBV28 and TRBJ2-7; D perhaps matches TRBD1 (6 bases). Germline V gene data show CDR1 as MDHEN and CDR2 as SYDVKM. The CDR3 runs to 13 residues. V was pared by 10 bases and J by 0 bases, with 13 bases between. The CDR3 bases are TGTGCCACCCGACCGGGACACTCCTACGAGCAGTACTTC. Translation gives CATRPGHSYEQYF.

This clone showed up just once. This sequence joins TRBV5-5 and TRBJ2-1; no definite D call. Germline CDR1 SGHKS, CDR2 YYEKEE (reference sequence). V was trimmed by 4 bases and J by 4 bases, leaving 15 bases between them. The CDR3 extends over 15 amino acids. CDR3 DNA: TGTGCCAGCAGCCTCGACGGGTGGGCTTACAATGAGCAGTTCTTC. Protein product: CASSLDGWAYNEQFF.

V usage is TRBV28 and J usage is TRBJ2-7; D possibly matches TRBD1 or TRBD2 (6 bases each). Germline loops: CDR1 MDHEN, CDR2 SYDVKM. V lost 4 bases, J lost 2 bases, and 15 bases lay in between. The CDR3 is made up of 15 amino acids. The DNA of the CDR3 is TGTGCCAGCAGTTCAAGTGGGGGGCCTACCTACGAGCAGTACTTC. Protein product: CASSSSGGPTYEQYF.

The chain uses TRBV7-9 and TRBJ1-4; perhaps TRBD1 as D (5 bases). Looked up from germline, CDR1 is SEHNR and CDR2 is FQNEAQ (reference sequence). Trimming removed 3 bases at V and 5 bases at J, with 19 bases between. The CDR3 sequence is 17 residues long. The chain's CDR3 is CASSLKGDPLGNEKLFF. As DNA, the CDR3 is TGTGCCAGCAGCTTGAAAGGGGACCCTCTTGGGAATGAAAAACTGTTTTTT.

This sequence joins TRBV7-2 and TRBJ2-7, with 8 bases aligning to TRBD1. The germline CDR1 and CDR2 sequences are SGHTA and FQGNSA. Trimming cost V 4 bases and J 4 bases; bases outside gene matches: 9. This CDR3 region has 15 residues. CDR3 coding DNA: TGTGCCAGCAGCTGGCTCCCAGGGGGCGGGTACGAGCAGTACTTC. It translates to CASSWLPGGGYEQYF.

Only one count was recorded for this clone. The chain recombines TRBV5-8 with TRBJ2-5, with TRBD1 as a possible D gene (5 bases). The germline V gene has CDR1 SGHTS and CDR2 YDEGEE. This CDR3 contains 14 residues. Trimming stripped 4 bases from V and 5 bases from J, with 15 bases between. CDR3 in amino acids: CASSPGQGRETQYF. CDR3 nucleotide sequence: TGTGCCAGCAGCCCTGGGCAGGGTCGGGAGACCCAGTACTTC.

As DNA, the CDR3 is TGCGCCAGCAGGAATATAGGGCACAATGAGCAGTTCTTC. It encodes CASRNIGHNEQFF. The chain has TRBV4-1 and TRBJ2-1; D not certain. V lost 6 bases, J lost 5 bases, and 11 bases lay in between. The CDR3 runs to 13 residues. Germline V gene data show CDR1 as MGHRA and CDR2 as YSYEKL.

The rearrangement links TRBV5-5 to TRBJ1-6, with 8 nucleotides matching TRBD1. The V and J ends lost 4 bases and 7 bases, in that order; junction bases with no gene match: 10. CDR1 is SGHKS and CDR2 is YYEKEE in the germline V gene (reference sequence). The CDR3 runs to 16 residues. The CDR3 coding sequence is TGTGCCAGCAGCACGCGGACAGGGTTAGGAAATTCACCCCTCCACTTT. This codes for CASSTRTGLGNSPLHF.

J is TRBJ1-1 and V is TRBV28; no definite D call. CDR3 length equals 11 residues. Trimming stripped 7 bases from V and 8 bases from J, with 11 bases between. Germline V gives CDR1 MDHEN, CDR2 SYDVKM. Here the CDR3 reads CASTKSQEAFF. CDR3 in DNA: TGTGCCAGCACCAAAAGCCAGGAAGCTTTCTTT.

The V gene is TRBV28, the J gene TRBJ1-2, with 8 positions matching TRBD1. The CDR3 runs to 12 residues. After removal of 11 bases from V and 4 bases from J, the junction contained 6 bases not matched to a gene. Germline V gene data show CDR1 as MDHEN and CDR2 as SYDVKM. The DNA for the CDR3 is TGTGCCTCGGGACAGGCCACCTATGGCTACACCTTC. It specifies CASGQATYGYTF.

V is TRBV6-5 and J is TRBJ2-5; 7 nucleotides agree with TRBD1. CDR1 and CDR2 (germline): MNHEY, SVGAGI. V lost 6 bases to trimming and J lost 8 bases; unmatched junction nucleotides: 12. This CDR3 has 14 amino acids. CDR3 sequence reads: CASRRRDSRNTQYF. For the CDR3, the DNA is TGTGCCAGCAGACGCAGGGACAGCCGGAATACCCAGTACTTC.

This clone showed up just a few times. This chain links TRBV9 with TRBJ2-5, with TRBD1 matching 9 bases. J was trimmed by 4 bases and V by 0 bases; bases with no gene match: 4. Germline V gene lookup returns CDR1 SGDLS and CDR2 YYNGEE. The CDR3 is 15 residues long. CDR3 DNA sequence: TGTGCCAGCAGCGTAGGGAAGGGACAGGGAGAGACCCAGTACTTC. This gives the protein CASSVGKGQGETQYF.

The chain is built from TRBV5-1 and TRBJ2-1, with 7 bases aligning to TRBD2. The CDR3 contains 15 residues. The ends lost 2 bases at V and 5 bases at J; junction bases unmatched: 7. Germline values: CDR1 SGHRS, CDR2 YFSETQ. In DNA, the CDR3 is TGCGCCAGCAGCTTAGTCGCGGCGGGGGACAATGAGCAGTTCTTC. Translated, it gives CASSLVAAGDNEQFF.

This clone was seen just once. The J gene is TRBJ1-2, the V gene TRBV10-3, with D perhaps matching TRBD1 (6 bases). CDR3 size: 13 residues. CDR1 is ENHRY and CDR2 is SYGVKD in the germline V gene. With 6 bases removed from V and 8 bases from J, the gap between germline ends came to 16 bases. The CDR3 DNA sequence: TGTGCCATCAGCGCGATACAGGGATACGGCTACACCTTC. Translated: CAISAIQGYGYTF.

V and J are TRBV11-2 and TRBJ1-2; 8 bases match TRBD1. The germline V gene has CDR1 SGHAT and CDR2 FQNNGV. The CDR3 spans 15 residues. V shed 0 bases, J shed 3 bases, and the junction held 3 bases outside the gene matches. The CDR3 reads CASSLDRQGHYGYTF. The CDR3 DNA follows: TGTGCCAGCAGCTTAGATAGACAGGGGCACTATGGCTACACCTTC.